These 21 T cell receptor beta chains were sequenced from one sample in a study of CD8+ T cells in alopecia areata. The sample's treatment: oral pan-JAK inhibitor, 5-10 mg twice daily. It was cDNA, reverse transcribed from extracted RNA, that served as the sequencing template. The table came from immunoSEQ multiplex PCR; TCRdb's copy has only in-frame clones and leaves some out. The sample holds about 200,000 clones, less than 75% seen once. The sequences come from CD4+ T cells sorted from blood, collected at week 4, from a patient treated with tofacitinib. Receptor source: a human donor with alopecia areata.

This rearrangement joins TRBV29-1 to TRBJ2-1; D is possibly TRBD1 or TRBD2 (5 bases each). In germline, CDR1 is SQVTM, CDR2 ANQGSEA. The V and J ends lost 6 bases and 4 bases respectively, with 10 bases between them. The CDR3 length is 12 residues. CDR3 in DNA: TGCAGCGTCGGGACGGAATACAATGAGCAGTTCTTC. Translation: CSVGTEYNEQFF.

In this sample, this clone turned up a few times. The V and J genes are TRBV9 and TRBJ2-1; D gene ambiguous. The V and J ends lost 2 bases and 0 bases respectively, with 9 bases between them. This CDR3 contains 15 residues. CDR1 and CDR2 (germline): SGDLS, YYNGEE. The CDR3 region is CASSVQPSSYNEQFF. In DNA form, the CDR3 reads TGTGCCAGCAGCGTCCAACCCAGCTCCTACAATGAGCAGTTCTTC. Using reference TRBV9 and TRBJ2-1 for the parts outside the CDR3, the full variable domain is DSGVTQTPKHLITATGQRVTLRCSPRSGDLSVYWYQQSLDQGLQFLIQYYNGEERAKGNILERFSAQQFPDLHSELNLSSLELGDSALYFCASSVQPSSYNEQFFGPGTRLTVL.

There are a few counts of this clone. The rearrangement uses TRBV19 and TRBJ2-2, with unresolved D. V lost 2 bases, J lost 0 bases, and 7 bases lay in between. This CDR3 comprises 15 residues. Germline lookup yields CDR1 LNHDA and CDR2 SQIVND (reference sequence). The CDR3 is CASSILHANTGELFF. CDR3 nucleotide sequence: TGTGCCAGTAGTATATTGCACGCGAACACCGGGGAGCTGTTTTTT.

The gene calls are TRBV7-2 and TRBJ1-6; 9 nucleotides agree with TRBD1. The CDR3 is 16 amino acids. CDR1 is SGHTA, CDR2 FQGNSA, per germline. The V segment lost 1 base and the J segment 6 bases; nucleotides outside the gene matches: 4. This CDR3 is CASSLGQGGSNSPLHF. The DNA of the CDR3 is TGTGCCAGCAGCTTAGGACAGGGGGGTTCTAATTCACCCCTCCACTTT.

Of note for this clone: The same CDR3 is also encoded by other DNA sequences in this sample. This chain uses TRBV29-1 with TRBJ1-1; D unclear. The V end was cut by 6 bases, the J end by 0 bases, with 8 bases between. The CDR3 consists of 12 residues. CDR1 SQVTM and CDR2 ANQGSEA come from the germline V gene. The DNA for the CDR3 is TGCAGCGTAGGCACCCTGAACACTGAAGCTTTCTTT. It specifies CSVGTLNTEAFF.

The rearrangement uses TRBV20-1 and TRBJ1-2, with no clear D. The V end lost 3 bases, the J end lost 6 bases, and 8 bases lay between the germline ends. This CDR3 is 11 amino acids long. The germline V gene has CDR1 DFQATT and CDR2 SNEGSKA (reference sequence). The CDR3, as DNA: TGCAGTGCTAGGCGTCTCCATGGCTACACCTTC. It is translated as CSARRLHGYTF.

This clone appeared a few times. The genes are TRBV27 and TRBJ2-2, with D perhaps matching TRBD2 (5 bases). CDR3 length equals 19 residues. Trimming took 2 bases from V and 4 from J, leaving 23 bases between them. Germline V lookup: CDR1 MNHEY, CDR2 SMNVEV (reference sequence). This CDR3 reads CASSLVGTSGTRATGELFF. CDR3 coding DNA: TGTGCCAGCAGTTTAGTTGGTACCTCGGGAACACGAGCCACCGGGGAGCTGTTTTTT.

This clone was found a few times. The CDR3 protein is CASSIDRSGEAFF. The CDR3 bases are TGTGCCAGTAGTATAGACCGTTCGGGAGAAGCTTTCTTT. The chain recombines TRBV19 with TRBJ1-1; no definite D call. Trimming left V 0 bases short and J 8 bases short, with 10 bases between. Germline V gene sequence: CDR1 LNHDA, CDR2 SQIVND (reference sequence). The CDR3 has 13 amino acids. The full variable domain, with the rest looked up from reference TRBV19 and TRBJ1-1, is DGGITQSPKYLFRKEGQNVTLSCEQNLNHDAMYWYRQDPGQGLRLIYYSQIVNDFQKGDIAEGYSVSREKKESFPLTVTSAQKNPTAFYLCASSIDRSGEAFFGQGTRLTVV.

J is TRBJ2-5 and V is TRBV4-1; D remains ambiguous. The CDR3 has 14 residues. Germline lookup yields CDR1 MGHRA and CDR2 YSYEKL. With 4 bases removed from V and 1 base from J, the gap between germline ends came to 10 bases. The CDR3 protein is CASSPVSLQETQYF. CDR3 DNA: TGCGCCAGCAGCCCAGTATCGCTCCAAGAGACCCAGTACTTC.

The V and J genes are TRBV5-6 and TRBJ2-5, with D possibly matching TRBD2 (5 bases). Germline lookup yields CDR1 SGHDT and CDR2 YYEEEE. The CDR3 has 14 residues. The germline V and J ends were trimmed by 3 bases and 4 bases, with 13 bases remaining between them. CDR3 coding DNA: TGTGCCAGCAGCTCACTACGGGGTAGAGAGACCCAGTACTTC. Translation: CASSSLRGRETQYF.

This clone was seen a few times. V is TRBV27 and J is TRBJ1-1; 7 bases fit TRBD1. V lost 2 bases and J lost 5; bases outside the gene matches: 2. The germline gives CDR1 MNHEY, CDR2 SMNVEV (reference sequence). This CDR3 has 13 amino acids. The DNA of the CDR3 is TGTGCCAGCAGTTTAGGCAGGGGGACTGAAGCTTTCTTT. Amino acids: CASSLGRGTEAFF.

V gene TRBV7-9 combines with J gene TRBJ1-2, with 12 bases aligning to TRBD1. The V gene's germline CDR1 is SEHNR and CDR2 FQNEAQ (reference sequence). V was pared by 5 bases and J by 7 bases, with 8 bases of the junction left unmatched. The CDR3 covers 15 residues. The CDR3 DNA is TGTGCCAGCAGCCCCGAGGGACAGGGGGCGCTTGGCTACACCTTC. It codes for CASSPEGQGALGYTF.

The DNA for the CDR3 is TGTGCCAGCAGCTTGGGTTACGGCTCCTACGAGCAGTACTTC. Its protein product is CASSLGYGSYEQYF. V is TRBV11-2 and J is TRBJ2-7; D not resolved. The CDR3 length is 14 residues. With 3 bases removed from V and 0 bases from J, the gap between germline ends came to 9 bases. Per the germline V gene, CDR1 is SGHAT and CDR2 is FQNNGV.

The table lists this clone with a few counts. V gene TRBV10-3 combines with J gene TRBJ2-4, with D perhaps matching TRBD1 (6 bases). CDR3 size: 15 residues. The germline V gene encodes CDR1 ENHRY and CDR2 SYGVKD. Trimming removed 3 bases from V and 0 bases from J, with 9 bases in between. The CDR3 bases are TGTGCCATCAGTGAAGGACAGCTAGCCAAAAACATTCAGTACTTC. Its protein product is CAISEGQLAKNIQYF.

The CDR3, as DNA: TGCAGCGTTGAGTCTGGGGCCAACGTCCTGACTTTC. It yields the protein CSVESGANVLTF. The chain joins TRBV29-1 to TRBJ2-6, with D uncertain. Germline loops: CDR1 SQVTM, CDR2 ANQGSEA. The length of the CDR3 is 12 residues. V gave up 3 bases and J gave up 1 base, with 1 base separating them.

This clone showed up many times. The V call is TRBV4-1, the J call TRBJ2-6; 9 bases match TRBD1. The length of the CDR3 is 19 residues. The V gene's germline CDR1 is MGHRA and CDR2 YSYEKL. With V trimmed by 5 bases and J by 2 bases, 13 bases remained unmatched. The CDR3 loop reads CASSVIGTGFSAGANVLTF. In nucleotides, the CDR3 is TGCGCCAGCAGCGTTATCGGGACAGGGTTCTCCGCTGGGGCCAACGTCCTGACTTTC.

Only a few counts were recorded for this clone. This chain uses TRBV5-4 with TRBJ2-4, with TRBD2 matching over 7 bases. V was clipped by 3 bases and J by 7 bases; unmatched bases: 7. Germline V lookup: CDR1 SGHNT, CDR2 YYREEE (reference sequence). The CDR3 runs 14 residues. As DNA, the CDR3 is TGTGCCAGCAGCTCGGGAGGTATAGGGAACATTCAGTACTTC. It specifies CASSSGGIGNIQYF.

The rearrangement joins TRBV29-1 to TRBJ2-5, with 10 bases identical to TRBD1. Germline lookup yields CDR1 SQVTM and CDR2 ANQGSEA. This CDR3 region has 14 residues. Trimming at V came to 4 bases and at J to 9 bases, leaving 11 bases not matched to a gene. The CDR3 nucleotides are TGCAGCGTTGTTTTAGAGACAGGGGGCTTGCCCCAGTACTTC. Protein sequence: CSVVLETGGLPQYF.

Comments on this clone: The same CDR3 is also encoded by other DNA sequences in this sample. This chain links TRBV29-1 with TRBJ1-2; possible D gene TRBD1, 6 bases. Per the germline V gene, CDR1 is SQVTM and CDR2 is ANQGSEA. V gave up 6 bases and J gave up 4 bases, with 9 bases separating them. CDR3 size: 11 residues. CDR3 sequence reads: CSVQDSYGYTF. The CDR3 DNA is TGCAGCGTCCAGGACAGCTATGGCTACACCTTC.

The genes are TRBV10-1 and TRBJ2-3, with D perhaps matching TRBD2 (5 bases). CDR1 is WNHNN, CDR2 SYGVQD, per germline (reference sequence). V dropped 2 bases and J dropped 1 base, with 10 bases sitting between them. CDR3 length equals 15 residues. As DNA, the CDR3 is TGCGCCAGCAGTGAGGCCGGGGTCCGCACAGATACGCAGTATTTT. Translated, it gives CASSEAGVRTDTQYF.

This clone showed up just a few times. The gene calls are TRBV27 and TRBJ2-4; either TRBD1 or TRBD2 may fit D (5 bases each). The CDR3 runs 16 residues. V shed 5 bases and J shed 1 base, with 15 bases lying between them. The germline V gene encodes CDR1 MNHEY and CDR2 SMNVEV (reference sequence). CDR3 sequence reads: CASSARGARAKNIQYF. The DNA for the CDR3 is TGTGCCAGCAGTGCGAGAGGGGCAAGGGCCAAAAACATTCAGTACTTC.